The clone carrying this T cell receptor (beta chain) was recorded a few times. This sample was taken from a study of blood T cells in healthy people across ages. The CDR3 totals 13 residues. The V gene's germline CDR1 is KGHSH and CDR2 LQKENI. Trimming removed 8 bases from V and 6 bases from J, with 14 bases in between. The second PCR ran roughly 7 to 12 cycles with a sample-barcoded 5' primer and J-beta primers. TCRdb re-called the 5' RACE reads through MiXCR, storing one row per CDR3 protein. Counted here are 1.5 million to 2 million distinct CDR3 sequences, 25% to 30% occurring once; the ten biggest clones make up 6.5% to 8.5%.

This sequence joins TRBV18 and TRBJ2-1; D remains unclear. Sequencing used blood. The clonotype originates from a woman aged 25 to 39 in good health. DNA of the CDR3: TGTGCCAGCCACGAGGTAGGCGTCAATGAGCAGTTCTTC. This encodes CASHEVGVNEQFF.